This TCR beta chain was obtained from a study of blood T cell repertoires in COVID-19. The wider study: COVID-19 samples from acute and convalescent phases originated in the United States, Italy and Spain. T cells, B-cell-depleted T cells, or PBMCs provided the cDNA or gDNA that served as material.

The V and J ends lost 0 bases and 11 bases respectively, with 22 bases between them. The CDR3 is 16 amino acids. From germline, CDR1 is ENHRY and CDR2 SYGVKD. Using immunoSEQ multiplex PCR, the repertoire was profiled, and TCRdb retains in-frame clones only, with some absent. The sample includes roughly 120,000 clones, around 91% of them seen just once. The TCR sequence derives from a woman aged 60-75 years with COVID-19, enrolled during active disease. The chain employs TRBV10-3 and TRBJ1-2, with D possibly matching TRBD1 (5 bases). Sequencing input: peripheral blood. CDR3 nucleotide sequence: TGTGCCATCAGTGAGTCTTACCCTTCCGGGGGAGGTGGTTACACCTTC. Translating gives CAISESYPSGGGGYTF.